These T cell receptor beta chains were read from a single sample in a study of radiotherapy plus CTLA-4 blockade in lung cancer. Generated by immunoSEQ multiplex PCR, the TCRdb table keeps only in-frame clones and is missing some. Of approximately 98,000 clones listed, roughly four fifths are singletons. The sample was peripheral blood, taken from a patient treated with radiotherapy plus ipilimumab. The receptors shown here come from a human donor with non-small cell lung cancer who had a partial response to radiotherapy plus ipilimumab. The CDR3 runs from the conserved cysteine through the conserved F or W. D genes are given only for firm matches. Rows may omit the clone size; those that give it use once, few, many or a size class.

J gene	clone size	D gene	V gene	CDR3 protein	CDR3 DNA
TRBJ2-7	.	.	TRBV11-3	CASSLDTLHEQYF	TGTGCCAGCAGCTTAGATACCCTACACGAGCAGTACTTC
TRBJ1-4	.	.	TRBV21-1	CASSTDGTGSRVDEKLFF	TGTGCCAGCAGCACAGACGGGACAGGGTCTAGAGTTGATGAAAAACTGTTTTTT
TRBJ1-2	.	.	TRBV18	CASSPDKDYGYTF	TGTGCCAGCTCACCCGACAAGGACTATGGCTACACCTTC
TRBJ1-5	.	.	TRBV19	CASSIFWKGSNQPQHF	TGTGCCAGTAGTATTTTCTGGAAGGGGAGCAATCAGCCCCAGCATTTT
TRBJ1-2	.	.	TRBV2	CASSAQIASAGYTF	TGTGCCAGCAGTGCACAGATCGCCTCGGCGGGCTACACCTTC
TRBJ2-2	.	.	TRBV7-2	CASSLASTGELFF	TGTGCCAGCAGCCTCGCGAGCACCGGGGAGCTGTTTTTT
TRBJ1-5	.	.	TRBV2	CASSSSGGNQPQHF	TGTGCCAGCTCATCTTCCGGGGGAAATCAGCCCCAGCATTTT
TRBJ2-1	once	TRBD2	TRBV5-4	CASSPPGLAYNEQFF	TGTGCCAGCAGCCCACCGGGACTAGCGTACAATGAGCAGTTCTTC
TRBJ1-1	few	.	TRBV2	CASSMGAGTEAFF	TGTGCCAGCAGTATGGGGGCAGGCACTGAAGCTTTCTTT
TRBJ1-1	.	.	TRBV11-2	CASSNQQGTEAFF	TGTGCCAGCAGCAACCAACAGGGAACTGAAGCTTTCTTT
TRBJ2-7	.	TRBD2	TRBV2	CATRSSGSGEQYF	TGTGCCACCCGGAGTAGCGGGAGTGGCGAGCAGTACTTC
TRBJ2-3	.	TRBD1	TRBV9	CASSVLAGTGTGGTDTQYF	TGTGCCAGCAGCGTCCTGGCGGGAACCGGGACAGGGGGAACAGATACGCAGTATTTT
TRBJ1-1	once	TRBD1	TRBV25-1	CASSTTGGTEAFF	TGTGCCAGCAGCACGACAGGGGGGACTGAAGCTTTCTTT
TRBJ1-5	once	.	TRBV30	CAWSAIDSLNQPQHF	TGTGCCTGGAGTGCGATTGACAGTCTCAATCAGCCCCAGCATTTT
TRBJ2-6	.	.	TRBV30	CAWGSAGANVLTF	TGTGCCTGGGGGAGTGCCGGGGCCAACGTCCTGACTTTC
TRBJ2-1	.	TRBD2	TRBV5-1	CASSSSGRENNEQFF	TGCGCCAGCAGCTCGAGCGGGAGAGAAAACAATGAGCAGTTCTTC
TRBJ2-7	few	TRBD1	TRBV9	CASSVGQGKGYYEQYF	TGTGCCAGCAGCGTAGGACAGGGGAAAGGGTATTACGAGCAGTACTTC